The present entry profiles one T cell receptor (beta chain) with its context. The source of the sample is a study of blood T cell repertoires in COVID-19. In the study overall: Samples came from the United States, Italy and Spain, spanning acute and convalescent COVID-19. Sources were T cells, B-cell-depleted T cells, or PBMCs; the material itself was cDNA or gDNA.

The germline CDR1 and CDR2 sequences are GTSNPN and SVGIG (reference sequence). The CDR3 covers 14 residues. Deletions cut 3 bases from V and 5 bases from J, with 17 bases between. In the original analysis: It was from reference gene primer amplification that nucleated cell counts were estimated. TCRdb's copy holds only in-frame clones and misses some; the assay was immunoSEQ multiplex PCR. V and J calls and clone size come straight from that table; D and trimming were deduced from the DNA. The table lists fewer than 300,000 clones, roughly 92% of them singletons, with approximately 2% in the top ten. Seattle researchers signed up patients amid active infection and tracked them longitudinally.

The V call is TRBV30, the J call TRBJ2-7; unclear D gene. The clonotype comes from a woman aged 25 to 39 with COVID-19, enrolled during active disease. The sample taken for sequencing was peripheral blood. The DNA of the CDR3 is TGTGCCTGGAGGAGGTCTTCTAACCATAACGAGCAGTACTTC. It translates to CAWRRSSNHNEQYF.